This entry features one T cell receptor beta chain sequence. Its antigen is not identified. A read error may produce the germline difference seen at one junction end. The CDR3 extends over 16 amino acids. Looked up from germline, CDR1 is SEHNR and CDR2 is FQNEAQ (reference sequence). This sample is part of a study of post-analysis software for immune sequencing data. Broader study findings: Controls showed lower frequencies than patients for roughly five TRBV segments, and TRBV5-6, TRBV5-1 and TRBV20-1 were among these.

Researchers reported that TCR beta cDNA libraries carried unique molecular identifiers. MiXCR was run by TCRdb on the PCR reads, yielding one entry per CDR3 protein. The sample contains hundreds of thousands of distinct CDR3 sequences, 55% to 70% of which appear only once. The chain has TRBV7-9 and TRBJ2-3, with 7 bases fitting TRBD2. Sequencing was performed on blood. This sequence originates from a girl aged 2 to 10 with multiple sclerosis. The CDR3 nucleotides are TGTGCCAGCAGCTCACCTAGCGGCGGGGCCACAGATACGCGGTATTTT. This codes for CASSSPSGGATDTRYF.